This T cell receptor (beta chain) was recorded in a study of CD8 T cells in Susac syndrome. As regards this clonotype: Its specificity is unknown.

The ends were cut back, 1 base at V and 0 bases at J, with 14 bases in the middle. Germline loops: CDR1 SGHRS, CDR2 YFSETQ. This CDR3 has 18 amino acids. With random hexamers, reverse transcription was performed on about 0.45 to 1 ug of RNA. The CDR3 of TCR beta was amplified by immunoSEQ multiplex PCR across 54 Vbeta and 13 Jbeta. MiXCR was run by TCRdb on the immunoSEQ multiplex PCR reads, yielding one entry per CDR3 protein. In the table there are a few hundred thousand distinct CDR3 sequences, around 93% of which are singletons. While CD8+ and CD4+ T cells were isolated negatively, TEMRA cells were enriched by FACS. Points from the study as a whole: The authors acknowledged that the study's TCR sequencing and HLA analysis involved relatively few individuals.

The TCR was taken from a human donor with multiple sclerosis. V and J are TRBV5-1 and TRBJ2-6; D ambiguous. The sequenced sample consisted of CD4+ T cells from PBMCs. The CDR3 sequence is CASSLSGVFASGANVLTF. The CDR3 DNA follows: TGCGCCAGCAGCTTGTCTGGGGTTTTTGCCTCTGGGGCCAACGTCCTGACTTTC.